These 32 T cell receptor beta chains originate from one sample sequenced in a study of blood T cell repertoires in COVID-19. Sequencing used immunoSEQ multiplex PCR; TCRdb keeps in-frame clones, though not all of them. The repertoire has around 120,000 clones, 87% of them found once; the top ten carry more than 25%. Specimen: peripheral blood. These receptors all stem from a woman in her 70s with acute or convalescent COVID-19.

This chain connects TRBV19 to TRBJ1-5; 7 positions match TRBD1. Germline CDR1 LNHDA, CDR2 SQIVND (reference sequence). The ends lost 1 base at V and 4 bases at J; junction bases unmatched: 4. The CDR3 is made up of 15 amino acids. The CDR3 reads CASSIGGQKNQPQHF. CDR3 DNA: TGTGCCAGTAGTATAGGGGGACAGAAAAATCAGCCCCAGCATTTT. Using reference TRBV19 and TRBJ1-5 for the parts outside the CDR3, the full variable domain is DGGITQSPKYLFRKEGQNVTLSCEQNLNHDAMYWYRQDPGQGLRLIYYSQIVNDFQKGDIAEGYSVSREKKESFPLTVTSAQKNPTAFYLCASSIGGQKNQPQHFGDGTRLSIL.

The chain joins TRBV5-4 to TRBJ2-7, with 9 positions matching TRBD1. The CDR3 totals 16 residues. Germline lookup yields CDR1 SGHNT and CDR2 YYREEE (reference sequence). V shed 4 bases, J shed 0 bases, and the junction held 8 bases outside the gene matches. The CDR3 region is CASSTPGQGFSYEQYF. CDR3 bases: TGTGCCAGCAGCACTCCGGGACAGGGTTTCTCCTACGAGCAGTACTTC.

The genes are TRBV3-1 (or the pseudogene TRBV3-2) and TRBJ1-1; D gene unclear. Trimming shortened V by 3 bases and J by 8 bases, and 13 bases separated the two germline ends. The germline CDR1 and CDR2 sequences are LGHDT and YNNKEL (reference sequence). This CDR3 is 13 amino acids long. The CDR3: CASSQLIGLEAFF. The DNA for the CDR3 is TGTGCCAGCAGCCAGCTTATCGGGTTGGAAGCTTTCTTT.

This clone showed up just once. The V call is TRBV7-6, the J call TRBJ2-7; 8 bases fit TRBD2. Germline CDR1 SGHVS, CDR2 FNYEAQ. The CDR3 is made up of 15 amino acids. V lost 2 bases, J lost 2 bases, and 5 bases stayed unmatched. The CDR3 nucleotides are TGTGCCAGCAGCTTAAGCGGTAGCGGGGCCTACGAGCAGTACTTC. Translated, it gives CASSLSGSGAYEQYF.

The chain employs TRBV5-1 and TRBJ2-1; 7 bases align to TRBD2. This CDR3 spans 15 amino acids. V lost 0 bases and J lost 7; bases outside the gene matches: 7. Germline V gene sequence: CDR1 SGHRS, CDR2 YFSETQ. CDR3 DNA: TGCGCCAGCAGCTTGGCCGAGGAAGCGGGGAATGAGCAGTTCTTC. It encodes CASSLAEEAGNEQFF.

The J gene is TRBJ2-1, the V gene TRBV6-5; TRBD2 agrees at 7 bases. This CDR3 has 13 amino acids. CDR1 and CDR2 from the germline V gene are MNHEY and SVGAGI. Trimming at V came to 4 bases and at J to 10 bases, leaving 7 bases not matched to a gene. The CDR3 is CASSSTRAGEQFF. The DNA of the CDR3 is TGTGCCAGCAGTTCAACCCGAGCGGGGGAGCAGTTCTTC.

This CDR3 is CASSRGTAWDTEAFF. The CDR3, as DNA: TGCGCCAGCAGCCGCGGGACAGCTTGGGACACTGAAGCTTTCTTT. The rearrangement links TRBV4-1 to TRBJ1-1, with 7 bases fitting TRBD1. The V segment lost 4 bases and the J segment 3 bases; nucleotides outside the gene matches: 8. CDR1 MGHRA and CDR2 YSYEKL come from the germline V gene. The CDR3 contains 15 residues.

V is TRBV5-4 and J is TRBJ2-5; 15 bases map to TRBD2. The germline V gene has CDR1 SGHNT and CDR2 YYREEE (reference sequence). The ends lost 3 bases at V and 5 bases at J; junction bases unmatched: 14. This CDR3 spans 19 amino acids. The CDR3 region has the DNA TGTGCCAGCAGCTCCTACACCGGGACTAGCGGGGGGCCGGGCGAGACCCAGTACTTC. Translated: CASSSYTGTSGGPGETQYF.

The chain couples TRBV6-4 to TRBJ1-2; 12 bases match TRBD1. The junction had 9 bases not matched to a gene; V was cut back by 5 bases and J by 2 bases. The germline V gene encodes CDR1 MRHNA and CDR2 SNTAGT. The CDR3 sequence is 17 residues long. The CDR3 DNA follows: TGTGCCAGCAGTCCCGGGACAGGGGGCGTTTCCAACTATGGCTACACCTTC. It codes for CASSPGTGGVSNYGYTF.

V gene TRBV3-1 (or the pseudogene TRBV3-2) combines with J gene TRBJ1-5, with D hard to call. Germline CDR1 reads LGHDT; CDR2 reads YNNKEL (reference sequence). The CDR3 extends over 14 amino acids. The V and J ends lost 4 bases and 0 bases respectively, with 7 bases between them. The CDR3: CASSLTSSNQPQHF. The CDR3 DNA reads TGTGCCAGCAGCCTTACAAGTAGCAATCAGCCCCAGCATTTT.

The chain links TRBV10-2 to TRBJ2-7, with D perhaps matching TRBD2 (5 bases). This CDR3 spans 16 amino acids. Trimming left V 3 bases short and J 3 bases short, with 18 bases between. Germline V lookup: CDR1 WSHSY, CDR2 SAAADI. This CDR3 reads CASSDGLAIPLYEQYF. The CDR3 coding sequence is TGCGCCAGCAGTGACGGGTTAGCGATTCCCCTCTACGAGCAGTACTTC.

CDR3 amino acids: CASSIVGGEQFF. The CDR3 DNA reads as TGTGCCAGCAGTATCGTAGGCGGTGAGCAGTTCTTC. V is TRBV27 and J is TRBJ2-1; D not resolved. The CDR3 consists of 12 residues. Germline lookup yields CDR1 MNHEY and CDR2 SMNVEV (reference sequence). Trimming took off 5 bases at V and 9 bases at J, with 11 bases between the two ends.

The CDR3 DNA follows: TGCGCCAGCAGCCACGCAACGGGGAGAGCAAAGGAGCAGTACTTC. It codes for CASSHATGRAKEQYF. This chain joins TRBV4-1 and TRBJ2-7; possible D gene TRBD2, 5 bases. With 3 bases removed from V and 7 bases from J, the gap between germline ends came to 19 bases. The CDR3 consists of 15 residues. The germline V gene encodes CDR1 MGHRA and CDR2 YSYEKL.

The V gene is TRBV29-1, the J gene TRBJ1-4; 10 nucleotides match TRBD1. The junction had 8 bases not matched to a gene; V was cut back by 7 bases and J by 3 bases. This CDR3 contains 15 residues. Per the germline V gene, CDR1 is SQVTM and CDR2 is ANQGSEA. The CDR3 region has the DNA TGCAGCGGTAGGACAGGGGGTAATTCTAATGAAAAACTGTTTTTT. Its translation is CSGRTGGNSNEKLFF.

This chain joins TRBV30 and TRBJ1-6; 10 bases fit TRBD1. CDR3 length equals 15 residues. V lost 3 bases to trimming and J lost 9 bases; unmatched junction nucleotides: 8. The germline V gene encodes CDR1 GTSNPN and CDR2 SVGIG (reference sequence). CDR3: CAWRAPGQGFSPLHF. As DNA, the CDR3 is TGTGCCTGGAGAGCTCCGGGACAGGGGTTTTCACCCCTCCACTTT.

The chain carries TRBV19 and TRBJ2-2; TRBD1 matches at 10 bases. After removal of 0 bases from V and 4 bases from J, the junction contained 5 bases not matched to a gene. The CDR3 sequence is 17 residues long. Germline CDR1 is LNHDA and CDR2 is SQIVND (reference sequence). The CDR3 nucleotides read TGTGCCAGTAGTATAGATCGAGGGACAGGGGTCACCGGGGAGCTGTTTTTT. It yields the protein CASSIDRGTGVTGELFF.

The genes are TRBV28 and TRBJ2-3; D unresolved. The V end lost 8 bases, the J end lost 2 bases, and 11 bases lay between the germline ends. The CDR3 has 13 residues. CDR1 MDHEN and CDR2 SYDVKM come from the germline V gene. CDR3 in amino acids: CASSHRPTDTQYF. As DNA, the CDR3 is TGTGCCAGCTCACACAGACCCACAGATACGCAGTATTTT. The complete variable domain, with remaining parts taken from reference TRBV28 and TRBJ2-3, reads DVKVTQSSRYLVKRTGEKVFLECVQDMDHENMFWYRQDPGLGLRLIYFSYDVKMKEKGDIPEGYSVSREKKERFSLILESASTNQTSMYLCASSHRPTDTQYFGPGTRLTVL.

The CDR3 bases are TGTGCCAGCATTACAGGGAGCTCCTACAATGAGCAGTTCTTC. It encodes CASITGSSYNEQFF. This rearrangement joins TRBV2 to TRBJ2-1, with D possibly matching TRBD1 (6 bases). This CDR3 has 14 amino acids. Deletions cut 7 bases from V and 0 bases from J, with 10 bases between. CDR1 and CDR2 (germline): SNHLY, FYNNEI.

This clone was seen once. This chain connects TRBV12-3 or TRBV12-4 to TRBJ1-1, with D tentatively TRBD1 (5 bases). CDR3 length equals 13 residues. V lost 8 bases and J lost 4, with 14 bases in between. CDR3 sequence reads: CASEEQGGTEAFF. CDR3 nucleotides: TGTGCCAGCGAAGAGCAGGGTGGCACTGAAGCTTTCTTT.

This chain connects TRBV20-1 to TRBJ1-1; possibly TRBD1 for D (6 bases). The CDR3 consists of 14 residues. V dropped 3 bases and J dropped 5 bases, with 16 bases sitting between them. The germline V gene has CDR1 DFQATT and CDR2 SNEGSKA (reference sequence). The CDR3 is CSASLGGARTEAFF. The CDR3 nucleotides read TGCAGTGCTAGTTTGGGGGGGGCGCGGACTGAAGCTTTCTTT.

The rearrangement uses TRBV7-9 and TRBJ2-5; tentative D call: TRBD2 (5 bases). The CDR3 is made up of 13 amino acids. The V gene lost 0 bases and the J gene lost 4 bases, with 6 bases spanning the gap. CDR1 and CDR2 from the germline V gene are SEHNR and FQNEAQ (reference sequence). In DNA form, the CDR3 reads TGTGCCAGCAGCTTAGCGGCGGGAGAGACCCAGTACTTC. As protein: CASSLAAGETQYF.

The CDR3 protein is CASAQEKASGYEQYF. The CDR3 DNA reads as TGTGCCAGCGCCCAGGAGAAGGCTAGCGGGTACGAGCAGTACTTC. The V and J genes are TRBV2 and TRBJ2-7; 8 nucleotides line up with TRBD2. Germline V gene data show CDR1 as SNHLY and CDR2 as FYNNEI. V shed 8 bases, J shed 4 bases, and the junction held 13 bases outside the gene matches. The CDR3 totals 15 residues.

The V gene is TRBV7-4, the J gene TRBJ2-7; D gene unclear. This CDR3 comprises 17 residues. CDR1 SGHVT and CDR2 SQSDAQ come from the germline V gene. Trimming pared 5 bases from V and 5 bases from J, leaving 25 bases between. DNA of the CDR3: TGTGCCAGCAGCCGAATAGGCTGTTCAGAACCGGCGGACGAGCAGTACTTC. Its translation is CASSRIGCSEPADEQYF.

This chain links TRBV5-1 with TRBJ2-5; tentatively, D is TRBD2 (6 bases). The V end lost 0 bases, the J end lost 2 bases, and 8 bases lay between the germline ends. Germline CDR1 and CDR2: SGHRS and YFSETQ. This CDR3 contains 14 residues. This chain's CDR3 is CASSLGRVQETQYF. CDR3 sequence (DNA): TGCGCCAGCAGCTTGGGGAGGGTTCAAGAGACCCAGTACTTC.

The chain has TRBV19 and TRBJ2-5, with D perhaps TRBD1 (7 bases). Looked up from germline, CDR1 is LNHDA and CDR2 is SQIVND (reference sequence). Trimming removed 1 base from V and 5 bases from J, with 26 bases in between. The CDR3 is 19 residues long. The CDR3 region is CASSIGRGQWSVPFETQYF. CDR3 sequence (DNA): TGTGCCAGTAGTATAGGGAGGGGACAGTGGTCGGTTCCCTTCGAGACCCAGTACTTC.

The V and J genes are TRBV19 and TRBJ2-1, with D unclear. Trimming removed 0 bases at V and 4 bases at J, with 4 bases between. Germline V lookup: CDR1 LNHDA, CDR2 SQIVND (reference sequence). The CDR3 spans 13 residues. This CDR3 reads CASSIEQYNEQFF. Written as DNA, the CDR3 is TGTGCCAGTAGTATAGAACAGTACAATGAGCAGTTCTTC.

V gene TRBV5-1 combines with J gene TRBJ2-5; the D gene is possibly TRBD2 (6 bases). V was trimmed by 3 bases and J by 5 bases, leaving 20 bases between them. Germline V lookup: CDR1 SGHRS, CDR2 YFSETQ. The CDR3 runs 16 residues. The CDR3 sequence is CASSWGGGGIGETQYF. The CDR3 nucleotides are TGCGCCAGCAGCTGGGGCGGAGGCGGGATTGGGGAGACCCAGTACTTC. The variable domain in full, with the rest retrieved from reference TRBV5-1 and TRBJ2-5, is KAGVTQTPRYLIKTRGQQVTLSCSPISGHRSVSWYQQTPGQGLQFLFEYFSETQRNKGNFPGRFSGRQFSNSRSEMNVSTLELGDSALYLCASSWGGGGIGETQYFGPGTRLLVL.

The chain links TRBV5-5 to TRBJ1-2; D is unresolved. CDR1 SGHKS and CDR2 YYEKEE come from the germline V gene (reference sequence). V was clipped by 1 base and J by 10 bases, with 11 bases between them. The CDR3 runs 12 residues. In DNA form, the CDR3 reads TGTGCCAGCAGCTTGTTTACGACACCCTACACCTTC. It yields the protein CASSLFTTPYTF.

J is TRBJ2-3 and V is TRBV6-5; weak D call: TRBD2 (6 bases). Trimming removed 2 bases at V and 0 bases at J, with 6 bases between. Germline loops: CDR1 MNHEY, CDR2 SVGAGI. This CDR3 has 14 residues. The CDR3 sequence is CASSYGGSTDTQYF. CDR3 nucleotide sequence: TGTGCCAGCAGTTACGGGGGGAGCACAGATACGCAGTATTTT.

CDR3 region: CASSLSYSGGQETQYF. The DNA for the CDR3 is TGTGCCAGCAGCTTATCTTATAGCGGGGGCCAAGAGACCCAGTACTTC. This sequence joins TRBV7-7 and TRBJ2-5; 9 nucleotides match TRBD2. The CDR3 has 16 residues. Germline-derived CDR1 and CDR2 are SSHAT and FNYEAQ (reference sequence). The V segment lost 2 bases and the J segment 1 base; nucleotides outside the gene matches: 5.

The chain uses TRBV6-5 and TRBJ2-4; 7 nucleotides line up with TRBD1. Germline-derived CDR1 and CDR2 are MNHEY and SVGAGI. Trimming removed 3 bases from V and 2 bases from J; junction bases left unmatched: 4. The length of the CDR3 is 15 residues. The CDR3 nucleotides are TGTGCCAGCAGTTATACAGGGGTCTCCAAAAACATTCAGTACTTC. Translated: CASSYTGVSKNIQYF.

Only one count was recorded for this clone. The J gene is TRBJ1-2, the V gene TRBV11-2; 8 positions match TRBD1. The germline gives CDR1 SGHAT, CDR2 FQNNGV. Trimming cost V 2 bases and J 6 bases; bases outside gene matches: 5. This CDR3 is 14 amino acids long. This chain's CDR3 is CASSLKGTGDGYTF. The DNA of the CDR3 is TGTGCCAGCAGCTTAAAGGGGACAGGCGATGGCTACACCTTC.